This T cell receptor (beta chain) was observed in a study of blood T cell repertoires in COVID-19 (dated by TCRdb to 2018 to 2020). About the study as a whole: The collaborator samples originated in the United States, Italy and Spain and spanned the acute and convalescent phases of COVID-19. The material from the prospective study consisted of cDNA or gDNA derived from T cells, B-cell-depleted T cells, or PBMCs. The dataset comprised deeply sampled blood TCRbeta repertoires from subjects exposed to, actively infected with, or recovered from COVID-19. A freely available public database, intended as a resource for researchers studying the immune response to SARS-CoV-2, is where the repertoires were released. Samples were obtained from the ongoing ImmuneRACE study (first 160 participants) and from over 1,000 subjects provided by 6 global collaborators. The sample metadata nearly always contained a de-identified subject ID, COVID-19 status, age in years and sex. Where HLA class I and class II types were available, the types were taken from metadata supplied by the sample provider, not from assay-based typing. Study-wide findings and limitations: The quantity of clinical and demographic metadata differed by source and by participant and was supplied without curation.

TCRbeta CDR3 regions were amplified from genomic DNA using the immunoSEQ Assay, a bias-controlled multiplex PCR. The original pipeline was this. Nucleated cell counts per sample were estimated from amplification of reference gene primers within the assay. Sequence reads were collapsed and filtered to measure the absolute abundance of every unique TCRbeta CDR3 rearrangement. Productive Simpson clonality was computed per sample as the square root of Simpson's diversity index over productive rearrangements. TCRdb carries this immuneACCESS record with in-frame sequences only. Its versions omit some clonotypes, under half of them owing to an unresolved V gene in the studies checked, with the rest unexplained. From that table come the V and J calls and clone size; the DNA was used to work out D and trimming. This sample gives 270,000 or so clones in total; about 80% of them show up just once. The ten largest account for approximately 3.6% of the sample.

Enrolling through a virtual design, the prospective study's participants ranged in age from about 18 to 89 years and lived across roughly 23 United States geographic areas. To assign participants to cohorts, the prospective study relied on clinical history that participants themselves reported in a screening survey and a study questionnaire. For ImmuneRACE Cohort 3, a participant was defined as recovered based on two consecutive negative NP/OP PCR tests, clearance by a healthcare professional, or resolution of symptoms. Mobile phlebotomists in the prospective study collected whole blood, serum and a nasopharyngeal or oropharyngeal swab from every participant. Additional blood draws and questionnaires over an approximately two-month period could optionally be provided by prospective study participants. Prospective study blood samples were shipped either frozen or at room temperature before DNA extraction.

Reading from cysteine to phenylalanine, the CDR3 counts 14 amino acids. Just CDR3 DNA is preserved here, 42 bases in frame from base 1. V has 7 bases trimmed and J has 2 bases trimmed; junction bases matching no gene number 3. From a lookup of the germline V gene, CDR1 and CDR2 are SGDLS and YYNGEE. With respect to this clone: Its antigen is still unknown. No base-level quality is on record; no much larger clone is a single base apart.

The receptor's source is a man between 50 and 59 years old who had recovered from COVID-19. The chain uses TRBV9 and TRBJ2-6; TRBD2 agrees with 7 junctional bases. The sample was PBMCs or T cells enriched from blood (not recorded which). The base sequence is TGTGCCAGCTCTGGGGGGGCTGGGGCCAACGTCCTGACTTTC. Its protein reads: CASSGGAGANVLTF. Extended through the reference TRBV9 and TRBJ2-6 proteins, this CDR3 yields the full variable domain: DSGVTQTPKHLITATGQRVTLRCSPRSGDLSVYWYQQSLDQGLQFLIQYYNGEERAKGNILERFSAQQFPDLHSELNLSSLELGDSALYFCASSGGAGANVLTFGAGSRLTVL.